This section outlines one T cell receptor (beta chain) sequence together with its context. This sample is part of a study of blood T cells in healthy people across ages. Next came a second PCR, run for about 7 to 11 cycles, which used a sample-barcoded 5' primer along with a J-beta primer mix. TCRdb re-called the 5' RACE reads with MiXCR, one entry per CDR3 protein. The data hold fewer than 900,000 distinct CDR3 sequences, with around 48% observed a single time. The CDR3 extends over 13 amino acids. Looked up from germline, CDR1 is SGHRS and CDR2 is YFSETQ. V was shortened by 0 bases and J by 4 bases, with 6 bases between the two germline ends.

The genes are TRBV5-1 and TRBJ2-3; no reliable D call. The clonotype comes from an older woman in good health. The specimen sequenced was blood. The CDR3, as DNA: TGCGCCAGCAGCTTGGCCCCATCAGATACGCAGTATTTT. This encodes CASSLAPSDTQYF.